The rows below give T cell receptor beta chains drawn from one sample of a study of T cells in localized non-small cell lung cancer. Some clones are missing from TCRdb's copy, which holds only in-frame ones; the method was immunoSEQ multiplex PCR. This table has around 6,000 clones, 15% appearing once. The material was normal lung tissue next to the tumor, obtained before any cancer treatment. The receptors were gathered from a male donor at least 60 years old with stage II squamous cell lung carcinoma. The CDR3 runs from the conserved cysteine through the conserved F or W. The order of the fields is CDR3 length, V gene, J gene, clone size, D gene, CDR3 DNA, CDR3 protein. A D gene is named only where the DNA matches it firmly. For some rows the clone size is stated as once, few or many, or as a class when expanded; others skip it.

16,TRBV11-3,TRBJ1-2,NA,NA,TGTGCCAGCAGCTTGGAATTGGCGACGGGGAACTATGGCTACACCTTC,CASSLELATGNYGYTF
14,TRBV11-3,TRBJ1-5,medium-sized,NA,TGTGCCAGAAGCTTAGTCTCAGGTAATCAGCCCCAGCATTTT,CARSLVSGNQPQHF
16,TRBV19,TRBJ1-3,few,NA,TGTGCCAGTAGTATGAGCCTCGGGAGCCTGGGAAACACCATATATTTT,CASSMSLGSLGNTIYF
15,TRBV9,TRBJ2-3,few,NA,TGTGCCAGCAGTGAAAGGGGTCTAGCGACAGATACGCAGTATTTT,CASSERGLATDTQYF
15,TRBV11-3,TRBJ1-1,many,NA,TGTGCCAGCTTTCCTACCGGCGGGAAGAACACTGAAGCTTTCTTT,CASFPTGGKNTEAFF
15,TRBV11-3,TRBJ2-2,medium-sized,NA,TGTGCCAGCAGCCCCGGGACGCTGAACACCGGGGAGCTGTTTTTT,CASSPGTLNTGELFF
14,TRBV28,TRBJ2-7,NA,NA,TGTGCCAGCAGTCCCGGTTCTATCAGTGGCGAGCAGTACTTC,CASSPGSISGEQYF
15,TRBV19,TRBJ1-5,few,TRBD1,TGTGCCAGTAGTATTGGGACAGGGGGCGGGCAGCCCCAGCATTTT,CASSIGTGGGQPQHF
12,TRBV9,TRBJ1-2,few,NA,TGTGCCAGCAGTCTTGACACCTATGGCTACACCTTC,CASSLDTYGYTF
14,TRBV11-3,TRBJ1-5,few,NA,TGTGCCAGCAGCTTAAATACAGGAGGCCAGCCCCAGCATTTT,CASSLNTGGQPQHF
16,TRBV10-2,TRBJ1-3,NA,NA,TGCGCCAGCAGTGGGCGAGGGGGGCGTACTGGAAACACCATATATTTT,CASSGRGGRTGNTIYF
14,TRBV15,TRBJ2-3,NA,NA,TGTGCCACCAGCAGCCAGGGGCCAACAGATACGCAGTATTTT,CATSSQGPTDTQYF
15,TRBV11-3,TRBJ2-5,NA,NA,TGTGCCAGCAGCTTACCAGGGGCCCTGAGGAAGACCCAGTACTTC,CASSLPGALRKTQYF
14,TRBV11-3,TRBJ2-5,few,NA,TGTGCCAGCAGCTTAGGGGGGGCCGTGGAGACCCAGTACTTC,CASSLGGAVETQYF
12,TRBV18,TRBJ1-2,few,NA,TGTGCCAGCTCACCAAAGCTCGGTGGCTACACCTTC,CASSPKLGGYTF
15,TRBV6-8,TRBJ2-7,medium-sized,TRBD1,TGTGCCAGCAGCGCCTGGACAGGAGCCACCTACGAGCAGTACTTC,CASSAWTGATYEQYF
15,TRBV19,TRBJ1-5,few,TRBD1,TGTGCCAGTAGTATCCCGGGACAGGGAGTTGCGCCCCAGCATTTT,CASSIPGQGVAPQHF
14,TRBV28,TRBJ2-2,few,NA,TGTGCCAGCAGTTCGAGAGGGGGAGCCGGGGAGCTGTTTTTT,CASSSRGGAGELFF
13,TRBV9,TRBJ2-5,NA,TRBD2,TGTGCCAGCAGCGTAGAACTAGCGGCCCGCCAGTACTTC,CASSVELAARQYF
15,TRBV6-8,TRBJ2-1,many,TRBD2,TGTGCCAGCACCCCGGGACTAGCGGGAAACAATGAGCAGTTCTTC,CASTPGLAGNNEQFF
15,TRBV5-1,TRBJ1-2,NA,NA,TGCGCCAGCAGCTTCGGGCAAGGGGCGGCCTATGGCTACACCTTC,CASSFGQGAAYGYTF
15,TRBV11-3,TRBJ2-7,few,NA,TGTGCCAGCAGCTTGGGAGGAACTTTCCTCTACGAGCAGTACTTC,CASSLGGTFLYEQYF
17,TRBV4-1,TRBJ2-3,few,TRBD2,TGCGCCAGCAGCCTTACCGTTAGCGGGGGGGGCCCAGATACGCAGTATTTT,CASSLTVSGGGPDTQYF
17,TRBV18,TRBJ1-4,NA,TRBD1,TGTGCCAGCTCAGCGCCTAACAGGGGCGCAACTAATGAAAAACTGTTTTTT,CASSAPNRGATNEKLFF
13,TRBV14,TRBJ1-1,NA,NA,TGTGCCAGCAGCCAAGATCGAGGCACTGAAGCTTTCTTT,CASSQDRGTEAFF
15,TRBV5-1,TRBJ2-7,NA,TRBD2,TGCGCCAGCAGCGTAGGGACTAGCGGGACCTACGAGCAGTACTTC,CASSVGTSGTYEQYF
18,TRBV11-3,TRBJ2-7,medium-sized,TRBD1,TGTGCCAGCAGCCCCCCCTGGTTTGGGGTACAGGGGAAGAGAGAGCAGTACTTC,CASSPPWFGVQGKREQYF
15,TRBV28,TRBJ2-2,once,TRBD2,TGTGCCAGCAGAGCGGGGAGTAGGAGGACCGGGGAGCTGTTTTTT,CASRAGSRRTGELFF
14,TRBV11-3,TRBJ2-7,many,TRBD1,TGTGCCAGCACCAGAGACAGGGGGCCCTACGAGCAGTACTTC,CASTRDRGPYEQYF
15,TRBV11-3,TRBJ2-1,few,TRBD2,TGTGCCAGCAGCTCCTCCCGGGGGGCCTACAATGAGCAGTTCTTC,CASSSSRGAYNEQFF
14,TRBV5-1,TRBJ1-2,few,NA,TGCGCCAGCAGTTGGGGGGACGTCTCACATGGCTACACCTTC,CASSWGDVSHGYTF
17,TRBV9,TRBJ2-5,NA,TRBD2,TGTGCCAGCAGCGCCGGGACTAGCGGGGGGGCTGAAGAGACCCAGTACTTC,CASSAGTSGGAEETQYF
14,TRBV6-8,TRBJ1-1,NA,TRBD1,TGTGCCAGCTTCTTCACAGGGGGAGGCACTGAAGCTTTCTTT,CASFFTGGGTEAFF
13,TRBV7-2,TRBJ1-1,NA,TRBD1,TGTGCCAGCAGCGCAGGACAGGGCTCGCGGGCTTTCTTT,CASSAGQGSRAFF
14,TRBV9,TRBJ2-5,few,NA,TGTGCCAGCAGCGTAGAGGCAGGGAAGGAGACCCAGTACTTC,CASSVEAGKETQYF
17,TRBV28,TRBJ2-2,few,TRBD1,TGTGCCAGCGCCTCGGCCGGACAGGGCTGGGACACCGGGGAGCTGTTTTTT,CASASAGQGWDTGELFF
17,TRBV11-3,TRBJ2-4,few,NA,TGTGCCAGCAGCTTAGAGGGCCCTAGTATGGACAAAAACATTCAGTACTTC,CASSLEGPSMDKNIQYF
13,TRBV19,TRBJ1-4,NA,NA,TGTGCCAGTGCCAGGGGTCCAATTGAAAAACTGTTTTTT,CASARGPIEKLFF
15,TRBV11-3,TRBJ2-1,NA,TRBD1,TGTGCCAGCAGCTTCGGACAGGGGTTCTACAATGAGCAGTTCTTC,CASSFGQGFYNEQFF
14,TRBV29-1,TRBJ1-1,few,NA,TGCAGCGTTGAAGAGGGGACATTTGGGACTGAAGCTTTCTTT,CSVEEGTFGTEAFF
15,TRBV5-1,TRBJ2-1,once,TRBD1,TGCGCCAGCAGTTCCGGACAGGGGGGGTACAATGAGCAGTTCTTC,CASSSGQGGYNEQFF
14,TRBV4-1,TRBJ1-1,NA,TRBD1,TGCGCCAGCAGCCAACCGGGACAGGGGACCCAAGCTTTCTTT,CASSQPGQGTQAFF
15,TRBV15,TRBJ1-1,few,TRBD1,TGTGCCACCGGTCCTAGGGGACAGGGGAGAAGGGAAGCTTTCTTT,CATGPRGQGRREAFF
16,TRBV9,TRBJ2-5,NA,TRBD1,TGTGCCAGCAGCGTAGGGGACAGGGGGATTCGAGAGACCCAGTACTTC,CASSVGDRGIRETQYF
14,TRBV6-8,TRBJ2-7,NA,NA,TGTGCCAGCAGTGGTTCCAGGGAAATCGGCGAGCAGTACTTC,CASSGSREIGEQYF
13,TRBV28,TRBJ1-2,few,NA,TGTGCCAGCAGTTTGAGGGCGGTTGGAAGCTACACCTTC,CASSLRAVGSYTF
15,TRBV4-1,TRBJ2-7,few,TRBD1,TGCGCCAGCAGCCAAGCCGGGACAGCTTCCTACGAGCAGTACTTC,CASSQAGTASYEQYF
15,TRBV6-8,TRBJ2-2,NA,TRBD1,TGTGCCAGCAGGAAAACAGGGGGCCGGACCGGGGAGCTGTTTTTT,CASRKTGGRTGELFF
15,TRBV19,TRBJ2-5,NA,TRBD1,TGTGCCAGTAGTGGGGGGACAGGTTTTAAAGAGACCCAGTACTTC,CASSGGTGFKETQYF
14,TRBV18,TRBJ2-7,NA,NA,TGTGCCAGCTCTATAAGGGGGGACTCCTACGAGCAGTACTTC,CASSIRGDSYEQYF
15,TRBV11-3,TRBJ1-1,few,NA,TGTGCCAGCAGCTTAGATCTAGGCCGAAACACTGAAGCTTTCTTT,CASSLDLGRNTEAFF
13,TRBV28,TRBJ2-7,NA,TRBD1,TGTGCCAGCAGTGTGACAGGGCTCGGAGAGCAGTACTTC,CASSVTGLGEQYF
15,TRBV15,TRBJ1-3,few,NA,TGTGCCACCAGCAGAGATAAGGGTTCTGGAAACACCATATATTTT,CATSRDKGSGNTIYF
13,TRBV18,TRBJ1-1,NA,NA,TGTGCCAGCTCACCCTTGACGACAACTGAAGCTTTCTTT,CASSPLTTTEAFF
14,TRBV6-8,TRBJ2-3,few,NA,TGTGCCAGCAAGGTCAGATACGCCACAGATACGCAGTATTTT,CASKVRYATDTQYF
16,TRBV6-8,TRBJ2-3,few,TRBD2,TGTGCCAGCAGTACGGGACTAGCGGGGGCACCGGATACGCAGTATTTT,CASSTGLAGAPDTQYF
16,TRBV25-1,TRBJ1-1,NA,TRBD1,TGTGCCAGCAGTGAACGACAGGGGCTAGGGAACACTGAAGCTTTCTTT,CASSERQGLGNTEAFF
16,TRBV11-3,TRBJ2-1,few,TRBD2,TGTGCCAGCAGCTTGAGACTAGCGGGGGCGGGCAATGAGCAGTTCTTC,CASSLRLAGAGNEQFF
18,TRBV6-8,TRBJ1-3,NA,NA,TGTGCCAGCAGTCAGCCCCGAACGGGACACACATCTGGAAACACCATATATTTT,CASSQPRTGHTSGNTIYF